A selection of T cell receptor beta chains follows, all from one sample in a study of CD8 T cells in Susac syndrome. TCRdb itself ran the immunoSEQ multiplex PCR reads through MiXCR, one entry per CDR3 protein. The table includes approximately 190,000 distinct CDR3 sequences, approximately 95% detected once. Specimen: CD8+ T cells from PBMCs. Receptor source: a human donor with Susac syndrome. CDR3s include the opening cysteine and the closing phenylalanine or tryptophan. A D gene is named only where the DNA matches it firmly. A row's size may be missing; if present it is once, few, many or a size class.

D | size | J | V | DNA | CDR3
TRBD2 | . | TRBJ2-2 | TRBV27 | TGTGCCAGCAGTTTAAAGCGGGGAATCACCGGGGAGCTGTTTTTT | CASSLKRGITGELFF
. | . | TRBJ2-7 | TRBV7-9 | TGTGCCAGCATCTCAGGGAGGAGCTACGAGCAGTACTTC | CASISGRSYEQYF
. | . | TRBJ1-6 | TRBV30 | TGTGCCTGGAACCCCGGGGCCCCTGCGCCCCTCCACTTT | CAWNPGAPAPLHF
TRBD1 | . | TRBJ2-2 | TRBV12-3/TRBV12-4 | TGTGCCAGCAACCACCCGGGACAGGGACCCGGGGAGCTGTTTTTT | CASNHPGQGPGELFF
. | . | TRBJ2-7 | TRBV20-1 | TGCAGTGCTAGGGTCTCGCGGAGGGGATACGAGCAGTACTTC | CSARVSRRGYEQYF
. | . | TRBJ2-1 | TRBV5-6 | TGTGCCAGCAGCCAACGCAGCTCCTACAATGAGCAGTTCTTC | CASSQRSSYNEQFF
TRBD2 | . | TRBJ2-2 | TRBV24-1 | TGTGCCACCAGTGAACTAAATAGCGGGAGCAACACCGGGGAGCTGTTTTTT | CATSELNSGSNTGELFF
. | . | TRBJ2-7 | TRBV29-1 | TGCAGCGGCCAACAGGGTTTGTCCTACGAGCAGTACTTC | CSGQQGLSYEQYF
TRBD2 | . | TRBJ2-2 | TRBV29-1 | TGCAGCGTTCCAGCGGGAGGGCCGTACACCGGGGAGCTGTTTTTT | CSVPAGGPYTGELFF
TRBD1 | . | TRBJ2-1 | TRBV4-2 | TGTGCCAGCAGCCAGGGACAGCTACCTGGCAATGAGCAGTTCTTC | CASSQGQLPGNEQFF
TRBD1 | . | TRBJ2-7 | TRBV25-1 | TGTGCCAGCAGTGATGGACAGGGGATCGCCTACGAGCAGTACTTC | CASSDGQGIAYEQYF
. | . | TRBJ2-3 | TRBV27 | TGTGCCAGCAGTTTATCCTGGCAGGGGAGTATCGATACGCAGTATTTT | CASSLSWQGSIDTQYF
TRBD1 | few | TRBJ1-4 | TRBV27 | TGTGCCAGCAGTGGTGCAGGGGGAGGTGAAAAACTGTTTTTT | CASSGAGGGEKLFF
. | . | TRBJ1-2 | TRBV3-1 | TGTGCCAGCAGCCAAGGGAACTATGGCTACACCTTC | CASSQGNYGYTF
TRBD1 | once | TRBJ2-3 | TRBV20-1 | TGCAGTGCTAGTCAGACAGGGGCAGTCACAGATACGCAGTATTTT | CSASQTGAVTDTQYF
. | . | TRBJ2-3 | TRBV25-1 | TGTGCCAGCAGTGAAGGGGTATTGGGCACAGATACGCAGTATTTT | CASSEGVLGTDTQYF
. | . | TRBJ2-5 | TRBV5-1 | TGCGCCAGCAGCGCGTTCCGGGGCCAAGAGACCCAGTACTTC | CASSAFRGQETQYF
TRBD2 | . | TRBJ2-1 | TRBV20-1 | TGCAGTGCTAGCCTGCATGGACTAGCGGACAATGAGCAGTTCTTC | CSASLHGLADNEQFF
. | once | TRBJ2-2 | TRBV3-1 | TGTGCCTGCTTCGGGAGTGAAACCGGGGAGCTGTTTTTT | CACFGSETGELFF
. | . | TRBJ2-2 | TRBV11-2 | TGTGCCAGCAGCACCGGGACTAACACCGGGGAGCTGTTTTTT | CASSTGTNTGELFF
. | . | TRBJ1-1 | TRBV14 | TGTGCCAGCAGGGAGAAGGGGAGTGTTGAAGCTTTCTTT | CASREKGSVEAFF
. | . | TRBJ1-2 | TRBV6-5 | TGTGCCAGCAGTCACTCAGGGGTTTCGGGGGGATGGGACTATGGCTACACCTTC | CASSHSGVSGGWDYGYTF
. | . | TRBJ2-3 | TRBV29-1 | TGCAGCGTTGATGGTGCGGCTAGGACAGATACGCAGTATTTT | CSVDGAARTDTQYF
. | . | TRBJ2-7 | TRBV7-9 | TGTGCCAGCAGCCACCCACCGGAGGGGGGAGGCTACGAGCAGTACTTC | CASSHPPEGGGYEQYF
. | . | TRBJ2-2 | TRBV12-3/TRBV12-4 | TGTGCCAGCAGTTTAGCGGGACCAATAACCGGGGAGCTGTTTTTT | CASSLAGPITGELFF
. | . | TRBJ1-3 | TRBV12-3/TRBV12-4 | TGTGCCAGCAGCCAACGGGGAAGTGGAAACACCATATATTTT | CASSQRGSGNTIYF
. | . | TRBJ1-2 | TRBV9 | TGTGCCAGCAGCGTTCAAGATAACAACTATGGCTACACCTTC | CASSVQDNNYGYTF
TRBD1 | . | TRBJ1-1 | TRBV19 | TGTGCCAGTAGGCTGGACAGGGAGGGGAACACTGAAGCTTTCTTT | CASRLDREGNTEAFF
. | . | TRBJ2-7 | TRBV14 | TGTGCCAGCAGCCAAGGGGCAGGGGACCACTACGAGCAGTACTTC | CASSQGAGDHYEQYF
. | . | TRBJ2-7 | TRBV3-1 | TGTGCCAGCAGCCAAGATCTTCTAGGGGCGGTCTACGAGCAGTACTTC | CASSQDLLGAVYEQYF
. | . | TRBJ2-1 | TRBV20-1 | TGCAGTGCTAGTTGGCTCTACGGGGAAAGCTACAATGAGCAGTTCTTC | CSASWLYGESYNEQFF
. | . | TRBJ2-7 | TRBV4-1 | TGCGCCAGCAGCCAGGAGTTAGTATACTACGAGCAGTACTTC | CASSQELVYYEQYF
. | . | TRBJ2-1 | TRBV20-1 | TGCAGTGCTATGGTGAATGAGCAGTTCTTC | CSAMVNEQFF
. | . | TRBJ2-3 | TRBV6-4 | TGTGCCAGCAGCCCACGTGCGCCCACTAGCACAGATACGCAGTATTTT | CASSPRAPTSTDTQYF
. | . | TRBJ2-1 | TRBV5-1 | TGCGCCAGCAGCTTGGCCCTCAATGAGCAGTTCTTC | CASSLALNEQFF
TRBD1 | . | TRBJ1-3 | TRBV9 | TGTGCCAGCAGCCCGGGACAGGGGGCATTTGGAAACACCATATATTTT | CASSPGQGAFGNTIYF
TRBD1 | . | TRBJ2-5 | TRBV29-1 | TGCAGCGTTGATGGACAGGGGTACCAAGAGACCCAGTACTTC | CSVDGQGYQETQYF
. | . | TRBJ1-5 | TRBV15 | TGTGCCACCAGCACTAGAGAATATAGCAATCAGCCCCAGCATTTT | CATSTREYSNQPQHF
. | . | TRBJ2-3 | TRBV5-1 | TGCGCCAGCAGCTTGGGCCATTCCACAGATACGCAGTATTTT | CASSLGHSTDTQYF
. | . | TRBJ2-1 | TRBV10-3 | TGTGCCATCACCCGTGAGAGGTCTGCTGAGCAGTTCTTC | CAITRERSAEQFF
. | . | TRBJ2-1 | TRBV5-1 | TGCGCCAGCAGCTTTAGCGGACTCAATGAGCAGTTCTTC | CASSFSGLNEQFF
. | . | TRBJ2-2 | TRBV14 | TGTGCCAGCAGCCAAGAGTGGGGCTCCAACACCGGGGAGCTGTTTTTT | CASSQEWGSNTGELFF
. | . | TRBJ2-3 | TRBV11-2 | TGTGCCAGCAGATGGAGGAACTCACTGGCAGATACGCAGTATTTT | CASRWRNSLADTQYF
. | . | TRBJ2-4 | TRBV28 | TGTGCCAGCAGTTCGATGCAGAGTTTAGCCAAAAACATTCAGTACTTC | CASSSMQSLAKNIQYF
. | . | TRBJ2-6 | TRBV3-1 | TGTGCCAGCAGCCAGGGTACAGTCTCTGGGGCCAACGTCCTGACTTTC | CASSQGTVSGANVLTF
TRBD1 | once | TRBJ2-7 | TRBV2 | TGTGCCAGCGCGGGACAGGGGGCCTTCAAGTACTTC | CASAGQGAFKYF
. | once | TRBJ2-5 | TRBV20-1 | TGCAGTGTAATAACGGTCCAAGAGACCCAGTACTTC | CSVITVQETQYF
TRBD1 | . | TRBJ1-1 | TRBV12-3/TRBV12-4 | TGTGCCAGCGGGACAGGGCGAGGGGACACTGAAGCTTTCTTT | CASGTGRGDTEAFF
. | . | TRBJ1-1 | TRBV29-1 | TGCAGCGTAAGGGGCATGAACACTGAAGCTTTCTTT | CSVRGMNTEAFF
. | . | TRBJ1-1 | TRBV5-1 | TGCGCCAGCAGCCCAGGGCTGGACGAGACTGAAGCTTTCTTT | CASSPGLDETEAFF